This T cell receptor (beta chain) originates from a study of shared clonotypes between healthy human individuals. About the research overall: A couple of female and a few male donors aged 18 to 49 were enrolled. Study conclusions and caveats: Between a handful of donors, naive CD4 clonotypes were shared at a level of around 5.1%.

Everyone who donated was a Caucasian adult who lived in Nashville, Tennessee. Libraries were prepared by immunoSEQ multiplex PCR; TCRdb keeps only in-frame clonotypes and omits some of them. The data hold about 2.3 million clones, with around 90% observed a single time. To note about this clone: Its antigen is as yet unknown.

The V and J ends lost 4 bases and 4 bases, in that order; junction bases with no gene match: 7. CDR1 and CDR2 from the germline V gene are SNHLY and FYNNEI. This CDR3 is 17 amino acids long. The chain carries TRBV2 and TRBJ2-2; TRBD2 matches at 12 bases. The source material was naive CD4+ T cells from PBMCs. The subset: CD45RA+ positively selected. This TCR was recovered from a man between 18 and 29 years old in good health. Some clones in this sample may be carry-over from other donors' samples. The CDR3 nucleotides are TGTGCCAGCAGTGTTGGGCTAGCGGGAGGGAGCACCGGGGAGCTGTTTTTT. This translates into CASSVGLAGGSTGELFF.